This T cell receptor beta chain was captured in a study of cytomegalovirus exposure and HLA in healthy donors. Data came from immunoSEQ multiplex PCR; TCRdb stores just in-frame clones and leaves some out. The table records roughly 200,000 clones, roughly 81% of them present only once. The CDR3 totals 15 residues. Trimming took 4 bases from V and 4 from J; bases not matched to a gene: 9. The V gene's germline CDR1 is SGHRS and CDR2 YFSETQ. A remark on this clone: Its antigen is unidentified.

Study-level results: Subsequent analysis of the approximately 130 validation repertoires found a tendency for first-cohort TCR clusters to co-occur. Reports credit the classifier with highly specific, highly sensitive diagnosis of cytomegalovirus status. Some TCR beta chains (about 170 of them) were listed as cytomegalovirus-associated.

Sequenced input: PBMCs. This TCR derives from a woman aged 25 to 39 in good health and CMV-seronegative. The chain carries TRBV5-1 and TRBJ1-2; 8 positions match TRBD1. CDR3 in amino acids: CASSAGQGGTYGYTF. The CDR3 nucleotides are TGCGCCAGCAGCGCCGGACAGGGAGGAACCTATGGCTACACCTTC. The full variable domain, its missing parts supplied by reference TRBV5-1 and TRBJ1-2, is KAGVTQTPRYLIKTRGQQVTLSCSPISGHRSVSWYQQTPGQGLQFLFEYFSETQRNKGNFPGRFSGRQFSNSRSEMNVSTLELGDSALYLCASSAGQGGTYGYTFGSGTRLTVV.